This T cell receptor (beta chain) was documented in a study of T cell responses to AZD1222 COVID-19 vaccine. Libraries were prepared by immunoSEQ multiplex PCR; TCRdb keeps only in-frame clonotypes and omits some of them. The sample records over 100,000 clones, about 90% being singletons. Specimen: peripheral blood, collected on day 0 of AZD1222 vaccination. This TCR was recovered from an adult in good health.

CDR3 sequence (DNA): TGTGCCAGCAGCCCCGGTCGAGACACCTCTAACTATGGCTACACCTTC. Its translation is CASSPGRDTSNYGYTF. The V call is TRBV7-9, the J call TRBJ1-2; no clear D gene. Trimming stripped 5 bases from V and 0 bases from J, with 16 bases between. Germline V gives CDR1 SEHNR, CDR2 FQNEAQ (reference sequence). The CDR3 runs to 16 residues. Variable domain in full (rest from reference TRBV7-9 and TRBJ1-2): DTGVSQNPRHKITKRGQNVTFRCDPISEHNRLYWYRQTLGQGPEFLTYFQNEAQLEKSRLLSDRFSAERPKGSFSTLEIQRTEQGDSAMYLCASSPGRDTSNYGYTFGSGTRLTVV.